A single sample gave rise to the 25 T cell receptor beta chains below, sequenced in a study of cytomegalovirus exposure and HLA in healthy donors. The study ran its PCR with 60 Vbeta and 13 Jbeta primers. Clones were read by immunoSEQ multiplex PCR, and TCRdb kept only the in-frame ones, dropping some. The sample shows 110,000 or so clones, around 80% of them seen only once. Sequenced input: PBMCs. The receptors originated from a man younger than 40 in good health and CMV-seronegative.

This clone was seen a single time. The CDR3 protein is CASLPATYNEQFF. DNA for the CDR3: TGTGCCAGCCTCCCCGCTACTTACAATGAGCAGTTCTTC. The rearrangement uses TRBV28 and TRBJ2-1; no clear D gene. This CDR3 comprises 13 residues. Germline V lookup: CDR1 MDHEN, CDR2 SYDVKM. The V gene lost 8 bases and the J gene lost 4 bases, with 12 bases spanning the gap.

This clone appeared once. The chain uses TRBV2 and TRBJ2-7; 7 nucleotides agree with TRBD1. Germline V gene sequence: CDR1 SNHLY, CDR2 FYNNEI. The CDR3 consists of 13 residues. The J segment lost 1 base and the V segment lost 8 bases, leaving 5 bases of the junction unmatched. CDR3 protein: CASGPGQSYEQYF. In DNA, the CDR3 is TGTGCCAGCGGGCCGGGACAGTCCTACGAGCAGTACTTC.

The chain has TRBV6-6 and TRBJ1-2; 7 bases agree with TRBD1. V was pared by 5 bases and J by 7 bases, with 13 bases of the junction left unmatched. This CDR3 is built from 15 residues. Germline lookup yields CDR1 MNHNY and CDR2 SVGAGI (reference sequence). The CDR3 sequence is CASSIRQGLPGGYTF. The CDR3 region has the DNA TGTGCCAGCAGTATCCGACAGGGTCTCCCTGGTGGCTACACCTTC.

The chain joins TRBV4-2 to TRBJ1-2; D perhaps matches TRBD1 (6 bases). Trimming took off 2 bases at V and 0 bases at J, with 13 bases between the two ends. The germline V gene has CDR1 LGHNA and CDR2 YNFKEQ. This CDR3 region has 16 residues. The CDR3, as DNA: TGTGCCAGCAGCCAACGGGACACCAAAGCTAACTATGGCTACACCTTC. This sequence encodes CASSQRDTKANYGYTF.

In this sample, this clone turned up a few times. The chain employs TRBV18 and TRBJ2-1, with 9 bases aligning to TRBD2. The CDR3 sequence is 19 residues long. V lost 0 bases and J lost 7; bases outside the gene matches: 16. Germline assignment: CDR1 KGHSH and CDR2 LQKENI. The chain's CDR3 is CASSPPRIAGGPKRNEQFF. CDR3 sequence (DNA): TGTGCCAGCTCACCACCCAGGATTGCGGGGGGGCCAAAGAGAAATGAGCAGTTCTTC.

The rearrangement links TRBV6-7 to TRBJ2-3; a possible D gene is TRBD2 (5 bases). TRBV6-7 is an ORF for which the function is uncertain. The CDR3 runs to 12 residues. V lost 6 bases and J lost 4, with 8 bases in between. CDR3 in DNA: TGTGCCAGCAGCCGACTATCAGATACGCAGTATTTT. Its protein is CASSRLSDTQYF.

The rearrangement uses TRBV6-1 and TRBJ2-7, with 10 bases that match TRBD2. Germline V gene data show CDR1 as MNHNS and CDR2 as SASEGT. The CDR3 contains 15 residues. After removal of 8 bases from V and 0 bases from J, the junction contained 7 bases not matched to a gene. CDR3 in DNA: TGTGCCAGCCACAGGACTAGCGGAGACTCCTACGAGCAGTACTTC. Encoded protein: CASHRTSGDSYEQYF.

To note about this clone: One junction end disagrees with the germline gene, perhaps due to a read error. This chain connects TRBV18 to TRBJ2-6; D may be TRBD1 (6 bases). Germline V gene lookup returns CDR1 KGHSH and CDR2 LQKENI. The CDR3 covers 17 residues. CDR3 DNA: TGTGCCAGCTCTCCACGGACAGTCAGCTCTGGGGCCAACGTCCTGACTTTC. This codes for CASSPRTVSSGANVLTF.

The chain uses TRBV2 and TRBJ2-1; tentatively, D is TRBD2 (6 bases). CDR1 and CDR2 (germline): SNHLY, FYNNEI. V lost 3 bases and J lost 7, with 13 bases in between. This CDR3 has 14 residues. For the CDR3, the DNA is TGTGCCAGCAGTGACGGACTATCGGGGAATGAGCAGTTCTTC. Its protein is CASSDGLSGNEQFF.

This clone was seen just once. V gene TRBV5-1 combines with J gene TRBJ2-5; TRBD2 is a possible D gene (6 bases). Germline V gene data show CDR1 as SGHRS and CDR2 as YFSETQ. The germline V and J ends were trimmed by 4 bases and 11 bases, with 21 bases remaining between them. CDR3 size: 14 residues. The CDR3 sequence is CASSLSLGPGEQYF. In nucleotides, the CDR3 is TGCGCCAGCAGCCTCTCACTAGGTCCGGGGGAGCAGTACTTC.

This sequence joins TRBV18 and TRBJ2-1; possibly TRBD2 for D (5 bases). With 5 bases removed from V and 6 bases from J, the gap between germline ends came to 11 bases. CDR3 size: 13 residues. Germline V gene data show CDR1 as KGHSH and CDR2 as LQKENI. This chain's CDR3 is CASSIDYVNEQFF. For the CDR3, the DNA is TGTGCCAGCTCAATCGACTACGTCAATGAGCAGTTCTTC. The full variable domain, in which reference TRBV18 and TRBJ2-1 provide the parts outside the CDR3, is NAGVMQNPRHLVRRRGQEARLRCSPMKGHSHVYWYRQLPEEGLKFMVYLQKENIIDESGMPKERFSAEFPKEGPSILRIQQVVRGDSAAYFCASSIDYVNEQFFGPGTRLTVL.

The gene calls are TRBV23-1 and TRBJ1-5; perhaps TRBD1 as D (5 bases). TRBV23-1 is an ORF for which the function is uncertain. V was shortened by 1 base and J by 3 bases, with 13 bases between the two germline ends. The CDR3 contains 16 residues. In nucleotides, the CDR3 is TGCGCCAGCAGTCAATTCGTATCAGGGTTCAATCAGCCCCAGCATTTT. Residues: CASSQFVSGFNQPQHF.

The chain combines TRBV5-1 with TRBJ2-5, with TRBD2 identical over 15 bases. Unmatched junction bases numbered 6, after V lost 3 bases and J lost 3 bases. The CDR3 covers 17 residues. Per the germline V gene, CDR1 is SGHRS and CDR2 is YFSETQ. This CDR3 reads CASSSWTSGGAEETQYF. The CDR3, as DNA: TGCGCCAGCAGCTCGTGGACTAGCGGGGGGGCGGAAGAGACCCAGTACTTC.

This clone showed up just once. The CDR3 DNA follows: TGTGCCAGCAGTTACGGGGAGACTTCACCCCTCCACTTT. Translation gives CASSYGETSPLHF. The rearrangement uses TRBV6-5 and TRBJ1-6; D remains ambiguous. Germline V lookup: CDR1 MNHEY, CDR2 SVGAGI. There are 13 residues in the CDR3. The ends were cut back, 2 bases at V and 9 bases at J, with 8 bases in the middle.

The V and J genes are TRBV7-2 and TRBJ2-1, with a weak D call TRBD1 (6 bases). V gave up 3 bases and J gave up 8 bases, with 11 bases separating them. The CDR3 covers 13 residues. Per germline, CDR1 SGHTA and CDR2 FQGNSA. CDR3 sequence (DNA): TGTGCCAGCAGCTTTTCAGGGGTAGATGAGCAGTTCTTC. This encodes CASSFSGVDEQFF. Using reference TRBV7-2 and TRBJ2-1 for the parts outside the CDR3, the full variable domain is GAGVSQSPSNKVTEKGKDVELRCDPISGHTALYWYRQSLGQGLEFLIYFQGNSAPDKSGLPSDRFSAERTGGSVSTLTIQRTQQEDSAVYLCASSFSGVDEQFFGPGTRLTVL.

CDR3 in DNA: TGTGCCAGCAGCTTACGGGACTTCCAAGAGACCCAGTACTTC. Protein sequence: CASSLRDFQETQYF. V and J are TRBV7-6 and TRBJ2-5; TRBD2 is a possible D gene (6 bases). The CDR3 spans 14 residues. Germline-derived CDR1 and CDR2 are SGHVS and FNYEAQ. V lost 2 bases, J lost 1 base, and 8 bases lay in between.

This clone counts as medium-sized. For the CDR3, the DNA is TGTGCCAGCAGCCAAGGACTAGCGGGAGGGCCTAGCACAGATACGCAGTATTTT. It translates to CASSQGLAGGPSTDTQYF. The V call is TRBV4-2, the J call TRBJ2-3; TRBD2 matches 14 bases. J was trimmed by 0 bases and V by 1 base; bases with no gene match: 3. Germline V gives CDR1 LGHNA, CDR2 YNFKEQ. This CDR3 is 18 amino acids long.

CDR3: CASIMAPEAFF. In nucleotides, the CDR3 is TGTGCCAGCATTATGGCACCTGAAGCTTTCTTT. The chain is built from TRBV7-9 and TRBJ1-1; D is undetermined. CDR3 size: 11 residues. Germline V CDR1 and CDR2: SEHNR, FQNEAQ (reference sequence). With 7 bases removed from V and 6 bases from J, the gap between germline ends came to 9 bases.

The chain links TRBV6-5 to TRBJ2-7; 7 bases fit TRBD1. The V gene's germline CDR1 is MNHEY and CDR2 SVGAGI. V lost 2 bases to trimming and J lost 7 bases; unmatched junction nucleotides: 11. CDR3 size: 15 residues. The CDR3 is CASSYQGGASGEQYF. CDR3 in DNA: TGTGCCAGCAGTTACCAAGGGGGCGCATCGGGGGAGCAGTACTTC.

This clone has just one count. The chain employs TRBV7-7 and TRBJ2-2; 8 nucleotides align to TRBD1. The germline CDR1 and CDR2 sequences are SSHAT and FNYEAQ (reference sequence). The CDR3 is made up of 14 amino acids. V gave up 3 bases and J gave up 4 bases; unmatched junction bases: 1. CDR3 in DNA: TGTGCCAGCAGCTTGACAGGGGTCACCGGGGAGCTGTTTTTT. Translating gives CASSLTGVTGELFF.

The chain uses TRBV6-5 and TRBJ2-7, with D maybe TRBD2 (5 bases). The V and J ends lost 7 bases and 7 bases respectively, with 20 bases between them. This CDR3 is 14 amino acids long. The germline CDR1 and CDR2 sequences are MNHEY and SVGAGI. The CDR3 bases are TGTGCCAGCACCCCGAGGAGGTCCTTAATGGAGCAGTACTTC. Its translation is CASTPRRSLMEQYF.

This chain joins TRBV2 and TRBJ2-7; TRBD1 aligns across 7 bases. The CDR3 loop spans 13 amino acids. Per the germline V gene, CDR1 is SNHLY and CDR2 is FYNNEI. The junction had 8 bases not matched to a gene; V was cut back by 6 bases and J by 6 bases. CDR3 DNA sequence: TGTGCCAGCAGCGGCTCCGGGACAGCCGAGCAGTACTTC. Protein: CASSGSGTAEQYF.

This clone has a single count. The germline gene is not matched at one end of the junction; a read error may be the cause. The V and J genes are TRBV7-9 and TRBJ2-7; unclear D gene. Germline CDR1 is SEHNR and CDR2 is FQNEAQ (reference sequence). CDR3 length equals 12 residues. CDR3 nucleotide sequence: TGTTCCAGCAGCTTAGGTCAGAACGAGCAGTACTTC. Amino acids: CSSSLGQNEQYF.

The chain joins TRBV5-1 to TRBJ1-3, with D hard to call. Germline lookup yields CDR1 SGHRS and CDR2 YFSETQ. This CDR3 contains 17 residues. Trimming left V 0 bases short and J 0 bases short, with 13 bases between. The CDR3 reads CASSLETGFSSGNTIYF. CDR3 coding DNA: TGCGCCAGCAGCTTGGAGACTGGCTTCTCCTCTGGAAACACCATATATTTT.

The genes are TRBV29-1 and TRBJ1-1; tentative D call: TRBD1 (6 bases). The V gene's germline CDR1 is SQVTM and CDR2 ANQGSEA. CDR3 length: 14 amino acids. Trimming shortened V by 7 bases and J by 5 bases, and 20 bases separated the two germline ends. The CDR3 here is CSARRQAGGTEAFF. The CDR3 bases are TGCAGCGCCCGACGACAGGCGGGGGGGACTGAAGCTTTCTTT.